These T cell receptor beta chains were read from a single sample in a study of blood T cell repertoires in COVID-19. Clones were sequenced by immunoSEQ multiplex PCR, and TCRdb holds only the in-frame ones, with some missing. The table lists 68,000 or so clones, around 80% of them singletons. Sequenced input: peripheral blood. The origin of the receptors is a human donor in a cohort sampled during active COVID-19. CDR3s include the opening cysteine and the closing phenylalanine or tryptophan. Fields, in order: clone size, D gene, V gene, J gene, CDR3 length, CDR3 DNA, CDR3 protein. The D gene is left open where the match is weak. Part of the rows lack a size; the others show once, few, many or a class for expanded clones.

>-|TRBD1|TRBV6-6|TRBJ2-2|14
TGTGCCAGCAGGACAGGGGGAATGGGCGGGGAGCTGTTTTTT
CASRTGGMGGELFF
>-|-|TRBV20-1|TRBJ1-2|10
TGCAGTGCGGGAGGGGACGGCTACACCTTC
CSAGGDGYTF
>-|-|TRBV5-1|TRBJ2-1|15
TGCGCCAGCAGCTTGGAAGGGAGCCCCTACAATGAGCAGTTCTTC
CASSLEGSPYNEQFF
>-|-|TRBV12-3/TRBV12-4|TRBJ2-1|13
TGTGCCAGCAGTTTAGATTTGAGGAAGGTGCAGTTCTTC
CASSLDLRKVQFF
>-|TRBD2|TRBV7-8|TRBJ2-2|17
TGTGCCAGCAGCCCGGGACTAGCGGGGCCGAACACCGGGGAGCTGTTTTTT
CASSPGLAGPNTGELFF
>-|TRBD1|TRBV6-5|TRBJ2-1|13
TGTGCCAGCAGGGACACAGGGGGCGATGAGCAGTTCTTC
CASRDTGGDEQFF
>-|-|TRBV10-2|TRBJ1-4|15
TGCGCCAGCAGTGAGTCCAGGGGAACTAATGAAAAACTGTTTTTT
CASSESRGTNEKLFF
>once|-|TRBV5-1|TRBJ2-7|13
TGCGCCAGCAGCTCCGGAGGGAGATACGAGCAGTACTTC
CASSSGGRYEQYF
>-|-|TRBV30|TRBJ2-7|13
TGTGCCTGGAGTGTACGATCAGGGGTTGAGCAGTACTTC
CAWSVRSGVEQYF
>-|TRBD2|TRBV3-1/TRBV3-2|TRBJ2-5|16
TGTGCCAGCAGCCCCGGGACTAGCGGATTACAAGAGACCCAGTACTTC
CASSPGTSGLQETQYF